This T cell receptor beta chain appears in the sequencing data of a study of read filtering for tumor transcriptome and immune sequencing. Broader study findings: Dropping single-read clonotypes raised IR-seq and RNA-seq shared-clonotype correlation. The CD138-negative fraction was mixed bone marrow immune cells, not pure T cells.

Trimming left V 7 bases short and J 12 bases short, with 16 bases between. Germline CDR1 reads MDHEN; CDR2 reads SYDVKM. This CDR3 region has 12 residues. Molecular barcoded adaptors covering alpha/delta and beta/gamma chains were used on about 0.4 ug RNA. TCRdb itself ran the reads through MiXCR, one entry per CDR3 protein. Of over 4,500 distinct CDR3 sequences listed, just over 20% are singletons. This clonotype qualifies as medium-sized. As yet, its antigen is unknown. The material sequenced was a population of CD138-negative cells sorted from bone marrow. The clonotype originates from a donor aged 40 or over with multiple myeloma. This chain links TRBV28 with TRBJ2-1; D not certain. The CDR3 nucleotides read TGTGCCAGCACGGACGCGTACCATGGGCAGTTCTTC. Translating it yields CASTDAYHGQFF.